The next 22 T cell receptor beta chains were all read from a single sample in a study of blood T cell repertoires in COVID-19. Clones were read by immunoSEQ multiplex PCR, and TCRdb kept only the in-frame ones, dropping some. The sample contains roughly 99,000 clones, more than 70% of which appear only once. Sequencing was carried out using peripheral blood. The receptor set was obtained from a man aged 40-49 years with active or convalescent COVID-19.

The chain recombines TRBV6-2 or TRBV6-3 with TRBJ2-5; 9 bases fit TRBD1. The CDR3 is 18 amino acids. The germline gives CDR1 MNHEY, CDR2 SVGEGT. V lost 2 bases, J lost 2 bases, and 12 bases stayed unmatched. CDR3 nucleotide sequence: TGTGCCAGCAGTTACCCCCCGGCCCGGGACAGGGATCAAGAGACCCAGTACTTC. Protein sequence: CASSYPPARDRDQETQYF.

The chain carries TRBV5-1 and TRBJ2-5; a weak D match, TRBD2 (6 bases). V was shortened by 0 bases and J by 1 base, with 10 bases between the two germline ends. Germline lookup yields CDR1 SGHRS and CDR2 YFSETQ. This CDR3 is built from 15 residues. The CDR3 coding sequence is TGCGCCAGCAGCTTGGATGGGGGGACCCAAGAGACCCAGTACTTC. It specifies CASSLDGGTQETQYF.

The J gene is TRBJ1-1, the V gene TRBV7-9; TRBD1 aligns across 11 bases. Unmatched junction bases numbered 12, after V lost 5 bases and J lost 1 base. CDR1 and CDR2 from the germline V gene are SEHNR and FQNEAQ (reference sequence). This CDR3 spans 18 amino acids. The CDR3 region is CASSVRSDRGQGNTEAFF. The CDR3 DNA sequence: TGTGCCAGCAGCGTAAGGTCGGACAGGGGGCAGGGGAACACTGAAGCTTTCTTT.

The gene calls are TRBV12-3 or TRBV12-4 and TRBJ2-1, with TRBD2 matching over 10 bases. J was trimmed by 10 bases and V by 7 bases; bases with no gene match: 4. This CDR3 contains 12 residues. The CDR3 here is CASTVLAGEQFF. Here the CDR3 DNA reads TGTGCCAGCACTGTACTAGCGGGAGAGCAGTTCTTC.

The rearrangement links TRBV7-9 to TRBJ2-2, with 9 bases aligning to TRBD2. The length of the CDR3 is 16 residues. V gave up 5 bases and J gave up 2 bases; unmatched junction bases: 6. Germline V gene lookup returns CDR1 SEHNR and CDR2 FQNEAQ (reference sequence). This CDR3 reads CASSTRTSVNTGELFF. The CDR3 DNA follows: TGTGCCAGCAGCACCCGGACTAGCGTAAACACCGGGGAGCTGTTTTTT.

The gene calls are TRBV7-2 and TRBJ2-7; TRBD2 agrees at 8 bases. CDR3 length: 15 residues. With V trimmed by 1 base and J by 5 bases, 7 bases remained unmatched. Germline V gene data show CDR1 as SGHTA and CDR2 as FQGNSA. The CDR3 coding sequence is TGTGCCAGCAGCTTAGTTTTTAGCGGGAATCACGAGCAGTACTTC. The encoded protein is CASSLVFSGNHEQYF.

This sequence joins TRBV19 and TRBJ2-1; 7 nucleotides match TRBD2. CDR3 length equals 18 residues. Germline V CDR1 and CDR2: LNHDA, SQIVND (reference sequence). Germline trimming cut 1 base from V and 0 bases from J; bases unmatched to any gene: 9. This CDR3 is CASSIGSGTLSSYNEQFF. The CDR3 DNA sequence: TGTGCCAGTAGTATAGGAAGCGGGACCTTGAGCTCCTACAATGAGCAGTTCTTC.

The V and J genes are TRBV27 and TRBJ2-7, with D possibly matching TRBD1 (9 bases). The V end lost 5 bases, the J end lost 5 bases, and 31 bases lay between the germline ends. Germline lookup yields CDR1 MNHEY and CDR2 SMNVEV (reference sequence). The CDR3 runs 19 residues. The CDR3 protein is CASSLRDRASLAGSDEQYF. The CDR3 DNA follows: TGTGCCAGCAGTCTGCGGGACAGGGCCAGTCTAGCGGGTTCGGACGAGCAGTACTTC.

This chain uses TRBV5-5 with TRBJ1-3; 7 bases line up with TRBD1. This CDR3 is 14 amino acids long. J lost 6 bases, V lost 2 bases, and 5 bases had no gene match. CDR1 and CDR2 from the germline V gene are SGHKS and YYEKEE (reference sequence). CDR3 bases: TGTGCCAGCAGCTTAGGGGGCCCAATAAACACCATATATTTT. Translated, it gives CASSLGGPINTIYF.

The chain joins TRBV4-1 to TRBJ2-6; the D gene is possibly TRBD1 (5 bases). V was trimmed by 0 bases and J by 0 bases, leaving 15 bases between them. Per the germline V gene, CDR1 is MGHRA and CDR2 is YSYEKL. The CDR3 loop spans 19 amino acids. In DNA form, the CDR3 reads TGCGCCAGCAGCCAAGAAAGCGTCGACAGCTACTCTGGGGCCAACGTCCTGACTTTC. This sequence encodes CASSQESVDSYSGANVLTF.

In its sample, this clone was seen a few times. The chain links TRBV28 to TRBJ1-1; a weak D match, TRBD1 (5 bases). V lost 8 bases and J 1 base, leaving 14 bases between the germline ends. CDR1 is MDHEN, CDR2 SYDVKM, per germline. The CDR3 runs to 14 residues. The CDR3 DNA reads as TGTGCCAGCTCTTTGGGCGACAGGAACACTGAAGCTTTCTTT. Translating it yields CASSLGDRNTEAFF.

The chain couples TRBV10-3 to TRBJ2-1, with 10 positions matching TRBD2. From germline, CDR1 is ENHRY and CDR2 SYGVKD. V trimming: 4 bases; J trimming: 1 base; junction bases outside the gene matches: 7. This CDR3 is built from 17 residues. CDR3 coding DNA: TGTGCCATCAGTGCTGACCGACTAGCGGGTTCCTACAATGAGCAGTTCTTC. It codes for CAISADRLAGSYNEQFF.

The V call is TRBV5-1, the J call TRBJ2-3, with TRBD2 matching 7 bases. Germline assignment: CDR1 SGHRS and CDR2 YFSETQ. This CDR3 has 15 residues. V lost 5 bases to trimming and J lost 5 bases; unmatched junction nucleotides: 11. The CDR3 region has the DNA TGCGCCAGCAGGGAACGGGGGGAATTTAGAGATACGCAGTATTTT. It is translated as CASRERGEFRDTQYF.

CDR3 nucleotide sequence: TGTGCCAGTAGTATGGGTCTAGCGGAGGGGATAGATACGCAGTATTTT. This encodes CASSMGLAEGIDTQYF. The gene calls are TRBV19 and TRBJ2-3, with 7 bases fitting TRBD2. This CDR3 has 16 residues. Germline CDR1 is LNHDA and CDR2 is SQIVND (reference sequence). Losses at the gene ends were 3 bases for V and 5 bases for J; bases not matched to a gene: 11.

This chain links TRBV28 with TRBJ1-5; TRBD1 matches 7 bases. J lost 7 bases, V lost 3 bases, and 3 bases had no gene match. This CDR3 is 13 amino acids long. Looked up from germline, CDR1 is MDHEN and CDR2 is SYDVKM. CDR3 loop: CASSLTGRQPQHF. CDR3 DNA: TGTGCCAGCAGTTTGACAGGGCGGCAGCCCCAGCATTTT.

V usage is TRBV7-2 and J usage is TRBJ1-5, with TRBD1 identical over 11 bases. Per germline, CDR1 SGHTA and CDR2 FQGNSA. The CDR3 is made up of 17 amino acids. After removal of 3 bases from V and 6 bases from J, the junction contained 10 bases not matched to a gene. For the CDR3, the DNA is TGTGCCAGCAGCTTGGGACAGGGGGTTGTGGTGGGTCAGCCCCAGCATTTT. Translation gives CASSLGQGVVVGQPQHF.

This clone has only a few counts. The chain links TRBV12-3 or TRBV12-4 to TRBJ1-4; D not certain. This CDR3 is 12 amino acids long. Trimming cost V 3 bases and J 10 bases, with 9 bases left between them. The CDR3 DNA is TGTGCCAGCAGTTTTCAGGTGGGAAAACTGTTTTTT. Translating gives CASSFQVGKLFF.

The chain uses TRBV6-1 and TRBJ2-7; tentatively, D is TRBD2 (7 bases). Germline V gives CDR1 MNHNS, CDR2 SASEGT. There are 14 residues in the CDR3. Trimming stripped 2 bases from V and 5 bases from J, with 13 bases between. The CDR3 region is CASSEWGAGDEQYF. Written as DNA, the CDR3 is TGTGCCAGCAGTGAATGGGGGGCGGGGGACGAGCAGTACTTC.

This clone was seen a handful of times. V and J are TRBV6-4 and TRBJ2-3; 11 bases line up with TRBD2. After removal of 5 bases from V and 8 bases from J, the junction contained 9 bases not matched to a gene. Germline assignment: CDR1 MRHNA and CDR2 SNTAGT. The CDR3 totals 15 residues. The CDR3 coding sequence is TGTGCCAGCAGTCCATCACTAGCGGGAGATGGTACGCAGTATTTT. It translates to CASSPSLAGDGTQYF.

This clone was detected a few times. The chain couples TRBV16 to TRBJ1-1; D is unresolved. The CDR3 is 12 amino acids. V dropped 4 bases and J dropped 4 bases, with 7 bases sitting between them. Germline values: CDR1 KGHSY, CDR2 FQNENV. CDR3 sequence: CASSPMSTEAFF. The CDR3 nucleotides read TGTGCCAGCAGCCCCATGAGCACTGAAGCTTTCTTT.

The chain uses TRBV20-1 and TRBJ1-2; D unresolved. Trimming pared 7 bases from V and 5 bases from J, leaving 11 bases between. Germline assignment: CDR1 DFQATT and CDR2 SNEGSKA (reference sequence). The CDR3 loop spans 11 amino acids. The CDR3 DNA is TGCAGTGTGCCACAGTGGTATGGCTACACCTTC. This codes for CSVPQWYGYTF.

The chain carries TRBV7-2 and TRBJ2-2, with D tentatively TRBD2 (5 bases). Per the germline V gene, CDR1 is SGHTA and CDR2 is FQGNSA. This CDR3 has 16 amino acids. The germline V and J ends were trimmed by 5 bases and 1 base, with 14 bases remaining between them. The CDR3 DNA reads as TGTGCCAGCAGCCCCCGAGGGTCCAAGAACACCGGGGAGCTGTTTTTT. It encodes CASSPRGSKNTGELFF.